This entry features one T cell receptor (beta chain) sequence. The data are from a study of blood T cell repertoires in COVID-19. Looked up from germline, CDR1 is SQVTM and CDR2 is ANQGSEA. The CDR3 loop spans 12 amino acids. Trimming removed 6 bases from V and 7 bases from J; junction bases left unmatched: 6. Libraries were prepared by immunoSEQ multiplex PCR; TCRdb keeps only in-frame clonotypes and omits some of them. The top ten hold around 3% of the sample, which has 200,000 or so clones, 80% to 90% seen once. The rearrangement uses TRBV29-1 and TRBJ2-7; 10 bases map to TRBD1. The sample comprised peripheral blood. This TCR was sampled from a man aged 50 to 60 who had recovered from COVID-19. CDR3 nucleotides: TGCAGCGTAGGGACAGGGGCAGGGGAGCAGTACTTC. It translates to CSVGTGAGEQYF.